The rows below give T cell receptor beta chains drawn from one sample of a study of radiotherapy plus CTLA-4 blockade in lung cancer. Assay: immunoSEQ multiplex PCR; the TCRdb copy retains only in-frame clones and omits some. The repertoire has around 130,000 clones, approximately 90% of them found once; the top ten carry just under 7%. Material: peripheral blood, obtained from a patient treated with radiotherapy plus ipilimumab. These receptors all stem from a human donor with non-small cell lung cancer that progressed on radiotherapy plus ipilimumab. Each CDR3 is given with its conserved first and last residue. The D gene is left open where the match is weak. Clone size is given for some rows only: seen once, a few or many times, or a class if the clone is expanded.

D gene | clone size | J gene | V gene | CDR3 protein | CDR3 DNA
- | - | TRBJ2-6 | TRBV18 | CASSPLGGPSGANVLTF | TGTGCCAGCTCACCACTAGGAGGACCCTCTGGGGCCAACGTCCTGACTTTC
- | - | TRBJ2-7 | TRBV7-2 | CASSSGATTSYEQYF | TGTGCCAGCAGCTCGGGGGCGACAACCTCCTACGAGCAGTACTTC
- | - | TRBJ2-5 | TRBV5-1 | CASSPLGGSQETQYF | TGCGCCAGCAGCCCACTCGGGGGCAGCCAAGAGACCCAGTACTTC
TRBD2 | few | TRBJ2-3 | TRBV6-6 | CASSYRASGKSGTQYF | TGTGCCAGCAGTTACAGGGCTAGCGGGAAGAGTGGTACGCAGTATTTT
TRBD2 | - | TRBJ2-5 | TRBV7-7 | CASSLHSPLAGVWETQYF | TGTGCTAGCAGCTTACATTCCCCCCTGGCGGGAGTTTGGGAGACCCAGTACTTC
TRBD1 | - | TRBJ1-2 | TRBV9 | CASSGQGAFDGYTF | TGTGCCAGCAGCGGGCAGGGGGCGTTCGATGGCTACACCTTC
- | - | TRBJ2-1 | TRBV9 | CASSVGTSSYNEQFF | TGTGCCAGCAGCGTAGGAACAAGCTCCTACAATGAGCAGTTCTTC
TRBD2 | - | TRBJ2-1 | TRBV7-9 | CASSSRHLAGVGNNEQFF | TGTGCCAGCAGCTCGAGACACTTAGCGGGAGTAGGCAACAATGAGCAGTTCTTC
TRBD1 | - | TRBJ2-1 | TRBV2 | CASSVDRVGDNEQFF | TGTGCCAGCAGTGTGGACAGGGTGGGAGACAATGAGCAGTTCTTC
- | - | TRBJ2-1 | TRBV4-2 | CASSQERASVQFF | TGTGCCAGCAGCCAAGAAAGGGCTAGCGTGCAGTTCTTC
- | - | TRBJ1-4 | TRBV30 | CAWSSRSNLNEKLFF | TGTGCCTGGAGTAGTCGGAGCAACCTAAATGAAAAACTGTTTTTT
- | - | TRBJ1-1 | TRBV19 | CASKRASTEAFF | TGTGCCAGTAAACGAGCCAGCACTGAAGCTTTCTTT
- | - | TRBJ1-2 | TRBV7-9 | CASSLEVRPDTF | TGTGCCAGCAGCTTAGAGGTCCGCCCGGACACCTTC
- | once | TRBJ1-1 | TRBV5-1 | CASSTGTGNTEAFF | TGCGCCAGCAGCACGGGGACGGGAAACACTGAAGCTTTCTTT
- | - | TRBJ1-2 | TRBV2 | CASSRQGPTNYGYTF | TGTGCCAGCAGTCGCCAGGGGCCAACTAACTATGGCTACACCTTC
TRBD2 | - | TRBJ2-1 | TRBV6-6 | CASRHGTSGSREQFF | TGTGCCAGCAGACACGGGACTAGCGGGAGTAGAGAGCAGTTCTTC
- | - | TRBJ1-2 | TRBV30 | CAWSVAQQGSYGYTF | TGTGCCTGGAGTGTAGCCCAGCAGGGTTCCTATGGCTACACCTTC
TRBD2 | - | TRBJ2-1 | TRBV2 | CASSATSGIYNEQFF | TGTGCCAGCAGTGCGACTAGCGGGATTTACAATGAGCAGTTCTTC
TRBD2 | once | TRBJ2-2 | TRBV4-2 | CASSRGGITGELFF | TGTGCCAGCAGCCGCGGGGGGATCACCGGGGAGCTGTTTTTT
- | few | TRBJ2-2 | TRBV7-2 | CASSLATSLPGELFF | TGTGCCAGCAGCTTAGCAACTAGCCTCCCCGGGGAGCTGTTTTTT
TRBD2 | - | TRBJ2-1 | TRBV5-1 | CASSFAGVTYNEQFF | TGCGCCAGCAGCTTTGCGGGGGTCACCTACAATGAGCAGTTCTTC
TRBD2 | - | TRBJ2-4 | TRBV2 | CASTGRERAKNIQYF | TGTGCCAGCACCGGGCGGGAGAGGGCCAAAAACATTCAGTACTTC
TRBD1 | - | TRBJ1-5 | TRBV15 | CATSRTTGGSGNQPQHF | TGTGCCACCAGCAGAACCACAGGGGGCTCTGGCAATCAGCCCCAGCATTTT
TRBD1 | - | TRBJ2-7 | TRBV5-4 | CASSLEGQTYEQYF | TGTGCCAGCAGCTTGGAGGGACAGACCTACGAGCAGTACTTC
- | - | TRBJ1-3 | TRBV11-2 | CASSFLGGHSGNTIYF | TGTGCCAGCAGCTTTCTCGGCGGTCACTCTGGAAACACCATATATTTT
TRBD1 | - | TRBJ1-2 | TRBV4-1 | CANRKPGTGTYGYTF | TGCGCCAACCGGAAACCCGGGACAGGGACCTATGGCTACACCTTC
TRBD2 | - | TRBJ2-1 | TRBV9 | CASSVEGGSYNEQFF | TGTGCCAGCAGCGTAGAGGGCGGGAGCTACAATGAGCAGTTCTTC
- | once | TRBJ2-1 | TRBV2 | CASSERNNEQFF | TGTGCCAGCAGTGAAAGGAACAATGAGCAGTTCTTC